The sample holds many counts of the clone carrying this T cell receptor (beta chain). This sample was taken from a study of response to subunit inactivated influenza vaccine. Looked up from germline, CDR1 is MNHEY and CDR2 is SMNVEV (reference sequence). This CDR3 comprises 16 residues. With 5 bases clipped from V and 0 bases from J, the junction kept 6 bases outside the gene matches. TCRdb ran MiXCR on the RT-PCR reads and lists one entry per CDR3 protein. The sample contains approximately 310,000 distinct CDR3 sequences, less than 25% of which appear only once. This material consisted of PBMCs from blood, taken 21 months after vaccination. The TCR comes from a man aged 45-69 years who received an inactivated influenza vaccine. The chain couples TRBV27 to TRBJ1-5; 8 nucleotides agree with TRBD1. The CDR3 sequence: CASSATGGNSNQPQHF. CDR3 sequence (DNA): TGTGCCAGCAGTGCAACAGGGGGGAATAGCAATCAGCCCCAGCATTTT.